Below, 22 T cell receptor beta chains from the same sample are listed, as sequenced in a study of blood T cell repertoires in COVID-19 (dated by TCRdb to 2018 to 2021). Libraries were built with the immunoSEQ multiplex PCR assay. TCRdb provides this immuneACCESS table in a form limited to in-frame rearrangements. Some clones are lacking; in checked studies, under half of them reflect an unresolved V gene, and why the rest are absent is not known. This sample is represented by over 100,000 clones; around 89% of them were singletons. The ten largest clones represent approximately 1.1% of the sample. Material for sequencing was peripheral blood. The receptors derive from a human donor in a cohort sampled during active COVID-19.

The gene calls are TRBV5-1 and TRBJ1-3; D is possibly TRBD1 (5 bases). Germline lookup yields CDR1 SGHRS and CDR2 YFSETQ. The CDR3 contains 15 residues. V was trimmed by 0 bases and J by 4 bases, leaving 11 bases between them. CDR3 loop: CASSLAGQYGNTIYF. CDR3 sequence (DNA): TGCGCCAGCAGCTTGGCAGGGCAATACGGAAACACCATATATTTT.

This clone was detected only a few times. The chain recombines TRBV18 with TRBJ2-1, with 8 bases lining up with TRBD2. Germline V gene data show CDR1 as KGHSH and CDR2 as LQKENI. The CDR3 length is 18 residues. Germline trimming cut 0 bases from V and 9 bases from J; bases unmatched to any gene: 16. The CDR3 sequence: CASSPPYLSGLGSGEQFF. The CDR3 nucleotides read TGTGCCAGCTCACCACCATATCTGTCGGGACTAGGGTCTGGTGAGCAGTTCTTC.

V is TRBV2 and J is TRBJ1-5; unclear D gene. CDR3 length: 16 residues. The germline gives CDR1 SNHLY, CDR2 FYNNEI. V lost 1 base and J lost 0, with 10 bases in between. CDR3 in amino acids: CASSEGAAYSNQPQHF. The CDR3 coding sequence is TGTGCCAGCAGTGAAGGGGCAGCTTATAGCAATCAGCCCCAGCATTTT.

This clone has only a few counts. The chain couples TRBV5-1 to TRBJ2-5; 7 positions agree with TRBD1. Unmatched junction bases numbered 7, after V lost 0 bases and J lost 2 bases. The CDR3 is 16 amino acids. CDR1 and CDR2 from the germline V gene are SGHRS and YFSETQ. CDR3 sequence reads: CASSLDVTGYQETQYF. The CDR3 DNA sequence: TGCGCCAGCAGCTTGGATGTGACAGGGTATCAAGAGACCCAGTACTTC.

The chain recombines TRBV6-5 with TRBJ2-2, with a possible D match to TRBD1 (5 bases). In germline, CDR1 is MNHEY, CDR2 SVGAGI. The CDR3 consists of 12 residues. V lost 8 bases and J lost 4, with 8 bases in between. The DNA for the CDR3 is TGTGCCAGCCGACAGTTCACCGGGGAGCTGTTTTTT. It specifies CASRQFTGELFF.

CDR3 sequence reads: CASSWDRGLDYTF. CDR3 nucleotide sequence: TGTGCCAGCAGTTGGGACAGGGGCCTCGACTACACCTTC. The rearrangement uses TRBV27 and TRBJ1-2, with 10 bases lining up with TRBD1. J was trimmed by 10 bases and V by 4 bases; bases with no gene match: 6. This CDR3 is 13 amino acids long. CDR1 is MNHEY, CDR2 SMNVEV, per germline (reference sequence).

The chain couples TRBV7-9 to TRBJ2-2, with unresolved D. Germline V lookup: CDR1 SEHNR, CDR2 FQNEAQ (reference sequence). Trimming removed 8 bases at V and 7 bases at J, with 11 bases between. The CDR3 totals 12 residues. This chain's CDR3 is CASRRAIGELFF. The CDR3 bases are TGTGCCAGCCGTCGAGCTATCGGGGAGCTGTTTTTT. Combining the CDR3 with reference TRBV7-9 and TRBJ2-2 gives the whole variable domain DTGVSQNPRHKITKRGQNVTFRCDPISEHNRLYWYRQTLGQGPEFLTYFQNEAQLEKSRLLSDRFSAERPKGSFSTLEIQRTEQGDSAMYLCASRRAIGELFFGEGSRLTVL.

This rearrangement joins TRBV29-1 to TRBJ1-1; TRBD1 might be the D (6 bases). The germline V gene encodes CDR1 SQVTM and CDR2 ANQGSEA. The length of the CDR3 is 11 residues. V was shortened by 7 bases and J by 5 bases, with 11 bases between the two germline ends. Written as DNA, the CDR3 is TGCAGCGCCCGAACAGGGACTGAAGCTTTCTTT. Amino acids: CSARTGTEAFF.

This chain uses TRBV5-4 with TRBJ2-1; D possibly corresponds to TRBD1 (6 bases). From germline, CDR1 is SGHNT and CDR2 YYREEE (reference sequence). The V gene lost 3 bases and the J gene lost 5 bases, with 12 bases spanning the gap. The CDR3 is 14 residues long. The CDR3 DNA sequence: TGTGCCAGCAGCTACGATCAGGGGCACAATGAGCAGTTCTTC. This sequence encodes CASSYDQGHNEQFF.

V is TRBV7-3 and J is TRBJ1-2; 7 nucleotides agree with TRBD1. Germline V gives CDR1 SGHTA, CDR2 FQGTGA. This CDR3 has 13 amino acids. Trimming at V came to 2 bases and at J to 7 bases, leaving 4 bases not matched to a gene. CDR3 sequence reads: CASSLGKGAGYTF. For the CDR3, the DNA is TGTGCCAGCAGCTTAGGAAAGGGGGCTGGCTACACCTTC. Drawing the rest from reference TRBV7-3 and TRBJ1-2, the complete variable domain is GAGVSQTPSNKVTEKGKYVELRCDPISGHTALYWYRQSLGQGPEFLIYFQGTGAADDSGLPNDRFFAVRPEGSVSTLKIQRTERGDSAVYLCASSLGKGAGYTFGSGTRLTVV.

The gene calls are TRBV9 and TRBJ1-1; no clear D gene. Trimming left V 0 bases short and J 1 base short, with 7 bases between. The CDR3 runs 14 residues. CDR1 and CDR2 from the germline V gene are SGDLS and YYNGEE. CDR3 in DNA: TGTGCCAGCAGCGTAGCGTCCCGGAACACTGAAGCTTTCTTT. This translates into CASSVASRNTEAFF.

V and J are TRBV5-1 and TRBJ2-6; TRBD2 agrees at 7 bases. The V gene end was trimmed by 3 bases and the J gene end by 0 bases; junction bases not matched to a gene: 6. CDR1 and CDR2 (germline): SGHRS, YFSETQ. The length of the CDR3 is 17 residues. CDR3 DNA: TGCGCCAGCAGCTCGATTAGCGGGCCCTCTGGGGCCAACGTCCTGACTTTC. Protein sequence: CASSSISGPSGANVLTF.

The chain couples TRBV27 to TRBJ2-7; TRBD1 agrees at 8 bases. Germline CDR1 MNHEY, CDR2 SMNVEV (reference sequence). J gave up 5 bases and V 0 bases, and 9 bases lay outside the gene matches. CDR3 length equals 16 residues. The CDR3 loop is CASSLSSIDRGHEQYF. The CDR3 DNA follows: TGTGCCAGCAGTTTATCCTCAATAGACAGGGGCCACGAGCAGTACTTC.

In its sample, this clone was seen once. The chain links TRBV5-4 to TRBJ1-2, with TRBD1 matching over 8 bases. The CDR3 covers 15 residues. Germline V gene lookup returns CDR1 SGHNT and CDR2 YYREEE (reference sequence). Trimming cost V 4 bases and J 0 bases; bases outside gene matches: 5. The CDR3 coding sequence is TGTGCCAGCAGCACCCCACAGGGGGCTAACTATGGCTACACCTTC. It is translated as CASSTPQGANYGYTF. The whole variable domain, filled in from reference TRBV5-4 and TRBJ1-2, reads ETGVTQSPTHLIKTRGQQVTLRCSSQSGHNTVSWYQQALGQGPQFIFQYYREEENGRGNFPPRFSGLQFPNYSSELNVNALELDDSALYLCASSTPQGANYGYTFGSGTRLTVV.

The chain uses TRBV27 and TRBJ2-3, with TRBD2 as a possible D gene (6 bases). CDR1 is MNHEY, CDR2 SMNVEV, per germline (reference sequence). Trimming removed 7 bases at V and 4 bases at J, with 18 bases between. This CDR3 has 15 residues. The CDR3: CASTYLGGSADTQYF. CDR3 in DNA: TGTGCCAGCACCTACCTTGGGGGGAGCGCAGATACGCAGTATTTT.

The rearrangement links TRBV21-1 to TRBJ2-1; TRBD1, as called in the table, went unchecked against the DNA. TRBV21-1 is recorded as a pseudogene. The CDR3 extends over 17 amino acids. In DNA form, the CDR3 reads TGTGCCAGCAGCAAAGCGAAGGGGACAGGGGGCTACAATGAGCAGTTCTTC. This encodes CASSKAKGTGGYNEQFF.

The CDR3 sequence is CASSVATRGYNGYTF. DNA of the CDR3: TGTGCCAGCAGCGTAGCTACGCGAGGCTATAATGGCTACACCTTC. The chain is built from TRBV9 and TRBJ1-2; D is uncertain. Trimming left V 0 bases short and J 6 bases short, with 15 bases between. Germline V gives CDR1 SGDLS, CDR2 YYNGEE. The CDR3 runs to 15 residues.

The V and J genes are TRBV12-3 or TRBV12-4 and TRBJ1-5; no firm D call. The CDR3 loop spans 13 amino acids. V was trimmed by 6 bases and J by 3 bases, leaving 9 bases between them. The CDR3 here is CASSRRSNQPQHF. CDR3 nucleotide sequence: TGTGCCAGCAGCAGAAGATCCAATCAGCCCCAGCATTTT.

The CDR3 protein is CATNSGFSNEQFF. CDR3 sequence (DNA): TGTGCCACAAATAGCGGGTTTAGTAATGAGCAGTTCTTC. The chain carries TRBV27 and TRBJ2-1; 7 bases agree with TRBD2. CDR3 length: 13 residues. After removal of 10 bases from V and 7 bases from J, the junction contained 10 bases not matched to a gene. The germline CDR1 and CDR2 sequences are MNHEY and SMNVEV (reference sequence).

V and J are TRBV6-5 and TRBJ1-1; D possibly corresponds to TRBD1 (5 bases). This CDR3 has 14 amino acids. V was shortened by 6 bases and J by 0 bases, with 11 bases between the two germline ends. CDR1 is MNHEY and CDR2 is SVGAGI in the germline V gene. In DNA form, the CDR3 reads TGTGCCAGCAGCAGCAGGGCCATGAACACTGAAGCTTTCTTT. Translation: CASSSRAMNTEAFF.

DNA for the CDR3: TGTGCCAGCAGCTGGAGGGGACTAGCGGGAGGGCGGACGCAGTATTTT. Protein: CASSWRGLAGGRTQYF. The chain combines TRBV5-8 with TRBJ2-3; 16 positions agree with TRBD2. CDR1 is SGHTS and CDR2 is YDEGEE in the germline V gene. The V gene end was trimmed by 3 bases and the J gene end by 9 bases; junction bases not matched to a gene: 7. This CDR3 is built from 16 residues.

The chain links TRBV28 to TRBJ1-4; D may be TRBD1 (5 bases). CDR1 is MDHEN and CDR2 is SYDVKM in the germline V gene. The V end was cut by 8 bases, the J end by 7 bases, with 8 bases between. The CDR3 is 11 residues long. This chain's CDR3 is CASHGAEKLFF. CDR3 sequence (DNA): TGTGCCAGCCATGGGGCTGAAAAACTGTTTTTT.